A single sample is the source of the 20 T cell receptor beta chains below, sequenced in a study of blood T cell repertoires in COVID-19. Profiled with immunoSEQ multiplex PCR; TCRdb holds only in-frame clones, not every one. The profile covers under 150,000 clones, with approximately 90% appearing a single time and 1.5% to 2% taken by the ten largest. Sequencing was performed on peripheral blood. These TCRs come from a human donor with active COVID-19. The donor label of this sample is uncertain.

The chain joins TRBV15 to TRBJ2-3; no reliable D call. V was clipped by 6 bases and J by 3 bases, with 4 bases between them. CDR1 and CDR2 (germline): LNHNV, YYDKDF (reference sequence). CDR3 length: 11 amino acids. CDR3 in amino acids: CATSRTDTQYF. CDR3 DNA: TGTGCCACCAGTCGTACAGATACGCAGTATTTT.

The chain is built from TRBV30 and TRBJ1-2; 8 nucleotides agree with TRBD1. V shed 3 bases and J 8 bases; nucleotides not matched to a gene: 5. CDR1 is GTSNPN, CDR2 SVGIG, per germline (reference sequence). This CDR3 has 12 amino acids. The CDR3 nucleotides read TGTGCCTGGAGCCGGACAGGGATCGGCTACACCTTC. The encoded protein is CAWSRTGIGYTF.

The chain joins TRBV6-6 to TRBJ1-6; D unclear. The CDR3 totals 15 residues. The V and J ends lost 2 bases and 7 bases respectively, with 12 bases between them. Per the germline V gene, CDR1 is MNHNY and CDR2 is SVGAGI (reference sequence). CDR3 loop: CASSYAQGSNSPLHF. The CDR3 nucleotides are TGTGCCAGCAGTTACGCCCAAGGGAGCAATTCACCCCTCCACTTT.

The chain recombines TRBV25-1 with TRBJ2-3, with TRBD1 matching over 7 bases. Germline values: CDR1 MGHDK, CDR2 SYGVNS. This CDR3 has 15 amino acids. The trim removed 0 bases at V and 6 bases at J, leaving 6 bases unmatched. The CDR3 reads CASSEYRDRVDTQYF. The CDR3 coding sequence is TGTGCCAGCAGTGAATATAGAGACAGGGTCGATACGCAGTATTTT.

The chain joins TRBV5-1 to TRBJ2-7; 9 bases map to TRBD1. V lost 4 bases, J lost 6 bases, and 8 bases stayed unmatched. There are 14 residues in the CDR3. The germline V gene encodes CDR1 SGHRS and CDR2 YFSETQ. The CDR3 protein is CASSGRGQGVEQYF. In DNA form, the CDR3 reads TGCGCCAGCAGCGGCCGGGGACAGGGAGTCGAGCAGTACTTC.

The J gene is TRBJ2-7, the V gene TRBV5-4; TRBD1 might be the D (5 bases). Germline V gene lookup returns CDR1 SGHNT and CDR2 YYREEE (reference sequence). The CDR3 totals 13 residues. The V and J ends lost 2 bases and 5 bases respectively, with 11 bases between them. CDR3 in DNA: TGTGCCAGCAGCTTCAGGGAAAGAAACGAGCAGTACTTC. Residues: CASSFRERNEQYF.

The chain employs TRBV6-5 and TRBJ1-6; D is possibly TRBD1 (5 bases). Germline-derived CDR1 and CDR2 are MNHEY and SVGAGI. The CDR3 consists of 13 residues. With 6 bases removed from V and 8 bases from J, the gap between germline ends came to 11 bases. CDR3 nucleotides: TGTGCCAGCAGCCGACAAGGGGATTCACCCCTCCACTTT. Its translation is CASSRQGDSPLHF.

The rearrangement links TRBV19 to TRBJ1-2; 7 bases are a match to TRBD1. Germline V gives CDR1 LNHDA, CDR2 SQIVND (reference sequence). The CDR3 covers 13 residues. The V gene end was trimmed by 9 bases and the J gene end by 1 base; junction bases not matched to a gene: 5. CDR3 amino acids: CASADRLNYGYTF. In nucleotides, the CDR3 is TGTGCCAGCGCGGACAGGCTTAACTATGGCTACACCTTC.

This clone was counted a single time. The chain combines TRBV6-5 with TRBJ2-3; the D gene is possibly TRBD1 (6 bases). Germline CDR1 MNHEY, CDR2 SVGAGI. The V and J ends lost 5 bases and 0 bases respectively, with 9 bases between them. This CDR3 contains 14 residues. The CDR3 DNA sequence: TGTGCCAGCAGTCAGGGACAAAGCACAGATACGCAGTATTTT. This codes for CASSQGQSTDTQYF.

The V gene is TRBV12-3 or TRBV12-4, the J gene TRBJ1-2; D uncertain. The CDR3 totals 13 residues. V lost 3 bases and J 2 bases, leaving 7 bases between the germline ends. As DNA, the CDR3 is TGTGCCAGCAGTTTTACACGAAACTATGGCTACACCTTC. Amino acids: CASSFTRNYGYTF.

This clone was detected a few times. The J gene is TRBJ2-1, the V gene TRBV7-8, with TRBD1 matching over 8 bases. The CDR3 consists of 15 residues. Looked up from germline, CDR1 is SGHVS and CDR2 is FQNEAQ. V was clipped by 6 bases and J by 6 bases; unmatched bases: 10. CDR3 nucleotides: TGTGCCAGCAGTTCCGGACAGGGAAGATCCAATGAGCAGTTCTTC. It specifies CASSSGQGRSNEQFF.

The chain uses TRBV6-6 and TRBJ2-3; the D gene is possibly TRBD2 (6 bases). Per the germline V gene, CDR1 is MNHNY and CDR2 is SVGAGI (reference sequence). The CDR3 length is 15 residues. V lost 6 bases to trimming and J lost 3 bases, with 16 bases between them. In nucleotides, the CDR3 is TGTGCCAGCAGCCTTGGCGGGGTGACGACAGATACGCAGTATTTT. Encoded protein: CASSLGGVTTDTQYF.

The rearrangement uses TRBV7-7 and TRBJ2-5; D is perhaps TRBD2 (5 bases). CDR1 and CDR2 from the germline V gene are SSHAT and FNYEAQ (reference sequence). CDR3 size: 15 residues. Trimming pared 2 bases from V and 2 bases from J, leaving 12 bases between. The CDR3 coding sequence is TGTGCCAGCAGCTTAATTCCGGGAAAACAAGAGACCCAGTACTTC. Translation: CASSLIPGKQETQYF.

V usage is TRBV7-3 and J usage is TRBJ1-6, with TRBD1 matching over 8 bases. Germline V gene data show CDR1 as SGHTA and CDR2 as FQGTGA. The junction had 5 bases not matched to a gene; V was cut back by 1 base and J by 9 bases. The CDR3 is 15 residues long. This CDR3 is CASSLIAGGGSPLHF. CDR3 nucleotide sequence: TGTGCCAGCAGCTTAATTGCAGGGGGCGGTTCACCCCTCCACTTT.

The chain combines TRBV6-6 with TRBJ1-3; 8 nucleotides match TRBD1. Germline V gene sequence: CDR1 MNHNY, CDR2 SVGAGI (reference sequence). This CDR3 is 13 amino acids long. With V trimmed by 2 bases and J by 9 bases, 3 bases remained unmatched. CDR3 nucleotides: TGTGCCAGCAGTTACCCCACAGGGGGCACCATATATTTT. It translates to CASSYPTGGTIYF.

This clone was detected only once. This chain uses TRBV4-1 with TRBJ1-5, with 8 bases that match TRBD1. With 0 bases clipped from V and 2 bases from J, the junction kept 6 bases outside the gene matches. Germline CDR1 reads MGHRA; CDR2 reads YSYEKL. This CDR3 region has 17 residues. Here the CDR3 reads CASSQDGQGLGNQPQHF. The CDR3 DNA follows: TGCGCCAGCAGCCAAGACGGACAGGGTTTAGGCAATCAGCCCCAGCATTTT.

V is TRBV28 and J is TRBJ2-7; TRBD2 agrees at 12 bases. This CDR3 is built from 16 residues. Germline CDR1 is MDHEN and CDR2 is SYDVKM. The junction had 8 bases not matched to a gene; V was cut back by 2 bases and J by 6 bases. CDR3 region: CASSLPSGGAYGEQYF. CDR3 nucleotide sequence: TGTGCCAGCAGTTTACCTAGCGGGGGGGCCTATGGCGAGCAGTACTTC.

The V and J genes are TRBV15 and TRBJ2-1, with D possibly TRBD1 on 6 matching bases. This CDR3 region has 15 residues. Trimming pared 3 bases from V and 3 bases from J, leaving 12 bases between. Germline V gives CDR1 LNHNV, CDR2 YYDKDF (reference sequence). The CDR3 spells CATSRDSGDYNEQFF. The CDR3 DNA sequence: TGTGCCACCAGCAGGGACTCAGGGGACTACAATGAGCAGTTCTTC.

The chain carries TRBV6-1 and TRBJ2-6; D perhaps matches TRBD2 (5 bases). The V end was cut by 0 bases, the J end by 0 bases, with 9 bases between. Germline loops: CDR1 MNHNS, CDR2 SASEGT. This CDR3 region has 17 residues. The CDR3 DNA follows: TGTGCCAGCAGTGAAGCGGCAGGACTCTCTGGGGCCAACGTCCTGACTTTC. Amino acids: CASSEAAGLSGANVLTF.

The CDR3 DNA reads as TGTGCCAGCTCACGCGACAGGGGCTTACCGAACACTGAAGCTTTCTTT. This encodes CASSRDRGLPNTEAFF. This chain connects TRBV18 to TRBJ1-1, with TRBD1 matching over 8 bases. V shed 4 bases, J shed 1 base, and the junction held 8 bases outside the gene matches. CDR3 length: 16 residues. Per the germline V gene, CDR1 is KGHSH and CDR2 is LQKENI. Combining the CDR3 with reference TRBV18 and TRBJ1-1 gives the whole variable domain NAGVMQNPRHLVRRRGQEARLRCSPMKGHSHVYWYRQLPEEGLKFMVYLQKENIIDESGMPKERFSAEFPKEGPSILRIQQVVRGDSAAYFCASSRDRGLPNTEAFFGQGTRLTVV.